This T cell receptor (beta chain) was obtained from a study of post-analysis software for immune sequencing data. At the level of the study: Clinical courses comprised relapsing-remitting, secondary progressive and progressive-relapsing multiple sclerosis. General observations from the study: Diversity measured as normalized Chao1 was significantly lower in multiple sclerosis patients than in controls. With TRBV5-6, TRBV5-1 and TRBV20-1 included, about five TRBV segments were more frequent in patients than in controls. F measure showed strong co-clustering of same-batch samples.

The CDR3 loop spans 14 amino acids. The V and J ends lost 2 bases and 4 bases respectively, with 9 bases between them. The V gene's germline CDR1 is SNHLY and CDR2 FYNNEI. Tagging with unique molecular identifiers was a feature of the TCR beta cDNA libraries. TCRdb re-called the PCR reads with MiXCR, one entry per CDR3 protein. The sample lists 350,000 to 500,000 distinct CDR3 sequences; approximately 37% were seen once. This clonotype has just a few counts. The antigen remains undetermined. Sequences were obtained from blood. The chain carries TRBV2 and TRBJ1-5, with D perhaps matching TRBD1 (5 bases). The sequence derives from a girl aged 2 to 10 with multiple sclerosis. The CDR3 reads CASSETGLNQPQHF. CDR3 coding DNA: TGTGCCAGCAGTGAAACAGGATTAAATCAGCCCCAGCATTTT.